This T cell receptor beta chain was observed in a study of cytomegalovirus exposure and HLA in healthy donors. Germline lookup yields CDR1 SSHAT and CDR2 FNYEAQ (reference sequence). The length of the CDR3 is 15 residues. As for this clone: The junction does not match germline at one end; this may be a read error.

PCR amplification relied on 60 Vbeta primers (plus 13 Jbeta primers). The assay was immunoSEQ multiplex PCR, and TCRdb's table has in-frame clones only and misses some. This sample contains roughly 100,000 clones. The receptor was derived from a woman under 40 in good health and CMV-seronegative. The sample was PBMCs. V gene TRBV7-7 combines with J gene TRBJ2-1; 12 bases align to TRBD2. The CDR3: CASSLALAGGNEQFF. Here the CDR3 DNA reads TGTGCTAGCAGCTTAGCACTAGCGGGAGGCAATGAGCAGTTCTTC.